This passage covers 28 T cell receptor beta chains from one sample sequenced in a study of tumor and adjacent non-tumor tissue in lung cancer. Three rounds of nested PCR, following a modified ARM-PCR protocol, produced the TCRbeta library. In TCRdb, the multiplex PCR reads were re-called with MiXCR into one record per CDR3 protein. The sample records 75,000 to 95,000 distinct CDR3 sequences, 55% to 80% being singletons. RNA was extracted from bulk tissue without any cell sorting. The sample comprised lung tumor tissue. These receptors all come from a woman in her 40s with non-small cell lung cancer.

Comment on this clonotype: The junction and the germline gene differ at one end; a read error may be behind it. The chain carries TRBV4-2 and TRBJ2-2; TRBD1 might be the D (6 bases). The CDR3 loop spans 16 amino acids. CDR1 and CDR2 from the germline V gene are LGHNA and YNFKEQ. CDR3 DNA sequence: TGTGCCAGCAGGCATGCTTACAGGGTTGTCACCGGGGATCTGTTTTTT. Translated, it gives CASRHAYRVVTGDLFF.

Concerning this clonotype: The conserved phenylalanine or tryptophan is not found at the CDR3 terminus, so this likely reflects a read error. Here the CDR3 reads CASNELEGGISEKLFS. CDR3 coding DNA: TGTGCCAGCAATGAGCTAGAGGGGGGGATCAGTGAAAAGCTGTTTTCT. J is TRBJ1-4 and V is TRBV6-1, with D tentatively TRBD1 (6 bases). The germline CDR1 and CDR2 sequences are MNHNS and SASEGT. The length of the CDR3 is 16 residues.

The DNA of the CDR3 is TGTGCCAGCAGTACCGCCGAACAGGGCAACGAGCAGTACTTC. It specifies CASSTAEQGNEQYF. V gene TRBV6-6 combines with J gene TRBJ2-7; D possibly corresponds to TRBD1 (6 bases). This CDR3 contains 14 residues. Trimming shortened V by 5 bases and J by 5 bases, and 16 bases separated the two germline ends. Germline loops: CDR1 MNHNY, CDR2 SVGAGI (reference sequence).

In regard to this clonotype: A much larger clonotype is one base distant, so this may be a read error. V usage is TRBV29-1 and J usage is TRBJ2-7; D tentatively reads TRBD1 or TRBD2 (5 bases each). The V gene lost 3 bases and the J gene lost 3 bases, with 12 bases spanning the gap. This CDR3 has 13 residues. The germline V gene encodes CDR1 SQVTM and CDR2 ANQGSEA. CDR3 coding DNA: TGCAGCGTTGAGCGGCATGGGGGCTACGAGCAGTACTTC. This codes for CSVERHGGYEQYF.

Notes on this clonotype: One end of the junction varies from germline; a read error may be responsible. The CDR3 DNA is TGCAGTGCTAGAGCCCCGTCGGACTACGAGCAGTATTTC. Its protein product is CSARAPSDYEQYF. This chain connects TRBV20-1 to TRBJ2-7; TRBD2 might be the D (6 bases). Per germline, CDR1 DFQATT and CDR2 SNEGSKA (reference sequence). This CDR3 has 13 residues.

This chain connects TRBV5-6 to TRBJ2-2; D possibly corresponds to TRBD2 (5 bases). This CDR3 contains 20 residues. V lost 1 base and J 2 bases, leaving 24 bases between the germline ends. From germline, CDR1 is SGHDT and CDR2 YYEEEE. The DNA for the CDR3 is TGTGCCAGCAGCTTGACCCTCGGTATGGCTACTAGGCCCAACACCGGGGAGCTGTTTTTT. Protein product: CASSLTLGMATRPNTGELFF.

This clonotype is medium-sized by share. The CDR3: CASSSEGTSGGNEQFF. CDR3 in DNA: TGTGCCAGCAGCTCGGAGGGGACTAGCGGGGGCAATGAGCAGTTCTTC. J is TRBJ2-1 and V is TRBV11-3, with TRBD2 identical over 14 bases. The length of the CDR3 is 16 residues. The germline V gene encodes CDR1 SGHNT and CDR2 YENEEA. The ends lost 4 bases at V and 6 bases at J; junction bases unmatched: 5. The whole variable domain, filled in from reference TRBV11-3 and TRBJ2-1, reads EAGVVQSPRYKIIEKKQPVAFWCNPISGHNTLYWYLQNLGQGPELLIRYENEEAVDDSQLPKDRFSAERLKGVDSTLKIQPAELGDSAVYLCASSSEGTSGGNEQFFGPGTRLTVL.

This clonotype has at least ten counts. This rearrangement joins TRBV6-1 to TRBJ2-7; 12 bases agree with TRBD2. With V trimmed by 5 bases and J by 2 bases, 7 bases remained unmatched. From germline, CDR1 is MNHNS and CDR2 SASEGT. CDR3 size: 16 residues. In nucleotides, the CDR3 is TGTGCCAGCAGTCAGCTAGCGGGGGGGGGCCCCTACGAGCAGTACTTC. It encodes CASSQLAGGGPYEQYF.

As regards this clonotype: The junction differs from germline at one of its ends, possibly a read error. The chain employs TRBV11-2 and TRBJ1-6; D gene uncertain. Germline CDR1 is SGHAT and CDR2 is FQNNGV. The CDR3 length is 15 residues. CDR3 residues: CASRLAYGNNSPLHF. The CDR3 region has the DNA TGTGCCAGCAGATTAGCCTATGGGAATAATTCACCCCTCCACTTT.

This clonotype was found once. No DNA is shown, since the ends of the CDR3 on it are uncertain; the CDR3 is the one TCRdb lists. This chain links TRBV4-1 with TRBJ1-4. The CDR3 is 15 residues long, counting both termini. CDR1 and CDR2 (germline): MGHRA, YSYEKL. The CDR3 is CASSQVAGGNERLLF.

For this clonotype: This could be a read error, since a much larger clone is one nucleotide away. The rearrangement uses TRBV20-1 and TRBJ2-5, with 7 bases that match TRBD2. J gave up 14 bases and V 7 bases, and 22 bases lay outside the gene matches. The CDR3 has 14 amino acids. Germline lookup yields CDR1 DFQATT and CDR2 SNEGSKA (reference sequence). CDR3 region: CSVNLADPNYEHYF. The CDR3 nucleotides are TGCAGTGTTAACCTAGCGGACCCCAACTACGAGCACTACTTC.

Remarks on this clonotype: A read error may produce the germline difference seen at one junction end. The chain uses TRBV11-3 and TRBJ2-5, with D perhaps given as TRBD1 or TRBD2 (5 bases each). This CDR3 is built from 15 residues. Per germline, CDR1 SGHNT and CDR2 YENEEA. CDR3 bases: TGTGCCAGTAGGTCTTGGGGGACGGCACAAGATACCCAGTACTTC. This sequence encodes CASRSWGTAQDTQYF.

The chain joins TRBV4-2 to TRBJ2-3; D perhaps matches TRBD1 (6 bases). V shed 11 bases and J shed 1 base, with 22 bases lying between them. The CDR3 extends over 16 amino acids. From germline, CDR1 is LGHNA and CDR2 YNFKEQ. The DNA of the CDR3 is TGTGCCTGCAACAAAGGACAGACCGGGGGCACAGATACGCAGTATTTT. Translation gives CACNKGQTGGTDTQYF.

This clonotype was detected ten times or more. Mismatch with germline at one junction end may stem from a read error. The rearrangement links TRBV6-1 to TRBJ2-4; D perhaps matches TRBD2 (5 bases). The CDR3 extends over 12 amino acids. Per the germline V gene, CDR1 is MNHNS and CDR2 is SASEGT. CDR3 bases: TGTGCCAGCAGTCCCGGACTCCTGGAATGGGGCTTC. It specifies CASSPGLLEWGF.

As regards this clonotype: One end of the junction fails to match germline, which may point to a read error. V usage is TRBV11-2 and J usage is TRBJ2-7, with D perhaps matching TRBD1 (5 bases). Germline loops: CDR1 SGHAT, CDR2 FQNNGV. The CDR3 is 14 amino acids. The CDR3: CAGRDTGVSYKQYF. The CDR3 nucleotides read TGTGCCGGCAGAGATACAGGCGTTTCCTACAAGCAGTACTTC.

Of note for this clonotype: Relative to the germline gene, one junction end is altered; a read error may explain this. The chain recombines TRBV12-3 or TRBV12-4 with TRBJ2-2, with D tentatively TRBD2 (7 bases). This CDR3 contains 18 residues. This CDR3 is CASRPYPGGRGNTVELFF. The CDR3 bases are TGTGCCAGCAGACCCTACCCCGGGGGGCGGGGAAACACCGTGGAGCTGTTTTTT.

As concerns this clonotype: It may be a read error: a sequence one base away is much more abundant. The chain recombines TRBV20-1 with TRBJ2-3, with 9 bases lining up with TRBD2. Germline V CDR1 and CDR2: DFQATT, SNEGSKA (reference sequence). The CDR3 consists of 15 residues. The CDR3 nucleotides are TGCAGTGTTAGACTTGCGGGAGGGGTGGCAGATACGCAGTATTTT. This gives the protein CSVRLAGGVADTQYF.

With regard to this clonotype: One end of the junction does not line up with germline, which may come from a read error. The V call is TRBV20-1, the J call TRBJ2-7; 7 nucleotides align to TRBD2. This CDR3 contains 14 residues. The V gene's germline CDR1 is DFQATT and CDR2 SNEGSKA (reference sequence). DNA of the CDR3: TGCAGTGCTAGTGCCTGGCGGGGGAACTACGAGCAATACTTC. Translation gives CSASAWRGNYEQYF.

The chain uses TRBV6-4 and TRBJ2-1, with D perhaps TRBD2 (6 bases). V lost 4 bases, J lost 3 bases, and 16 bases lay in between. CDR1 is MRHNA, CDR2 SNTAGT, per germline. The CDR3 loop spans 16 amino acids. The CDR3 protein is CASSGYGGGNYNEQFF. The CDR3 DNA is TGTGCCAGCAGTGGATACGGCGGAGGGAACTACAATGAGCAGTTCTTC.

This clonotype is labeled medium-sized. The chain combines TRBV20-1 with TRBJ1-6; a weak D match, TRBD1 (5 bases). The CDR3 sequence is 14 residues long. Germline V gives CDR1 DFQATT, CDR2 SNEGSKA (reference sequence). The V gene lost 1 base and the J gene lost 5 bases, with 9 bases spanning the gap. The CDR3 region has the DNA TGCAGTGCTAGAGTGGGACGGGATAATTCACCCCTCCACTTT. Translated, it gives CSARVGRDNSPLHF.

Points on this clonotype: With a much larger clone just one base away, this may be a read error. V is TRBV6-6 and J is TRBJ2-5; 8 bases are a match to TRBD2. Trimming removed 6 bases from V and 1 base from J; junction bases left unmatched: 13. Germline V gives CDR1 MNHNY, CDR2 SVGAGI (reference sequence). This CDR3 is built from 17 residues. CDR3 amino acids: CASSPSSGGRCQETQYF. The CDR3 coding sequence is TGTGCCAGCAGCCCCTCAAGCGGGGGTAGGTGCCAAGAGACCCAGTACTTC.

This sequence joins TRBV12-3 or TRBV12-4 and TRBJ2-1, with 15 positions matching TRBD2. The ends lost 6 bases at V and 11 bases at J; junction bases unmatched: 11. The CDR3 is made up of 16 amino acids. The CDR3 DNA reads TGTGCCAGCAGAAGGACTAGCGGGGGGGCCGGGAATAAGCAGTTCTTC. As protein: CASRRTSGGAGNKQFF.

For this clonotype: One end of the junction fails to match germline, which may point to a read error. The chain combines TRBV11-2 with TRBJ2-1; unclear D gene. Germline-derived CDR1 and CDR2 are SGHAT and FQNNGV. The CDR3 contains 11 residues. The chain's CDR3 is CVSSLVSEQFF. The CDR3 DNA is TGTGTCAGCAGTTTAGTAAGTGAGCAGTTCTTC.

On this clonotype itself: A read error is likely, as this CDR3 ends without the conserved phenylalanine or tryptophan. The CDR3 sequence is CASNTDRGRSGYTL. In DNA form, the CDR3 reads TGTGCCAGCAATACAGACAGGGGTAGAAGTGGCTACACCTTA. The V gene is TRBV28, the J gene TRBJ1-2; TRBD1 aligns across 8 bases. The V and J ends lost 7 bases and 7 bases, in that order; junction bases with no gene match: 11. CDR3 length: 14 residues. Looked up from germline, CDR1 is MDHEN and CDR2 is SYDVKM.

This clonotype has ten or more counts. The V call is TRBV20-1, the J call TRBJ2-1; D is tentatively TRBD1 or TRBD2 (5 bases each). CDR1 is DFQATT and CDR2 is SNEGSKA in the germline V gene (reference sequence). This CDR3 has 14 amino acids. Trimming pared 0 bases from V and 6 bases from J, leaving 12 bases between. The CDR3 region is CSARDHRGLNEQFF. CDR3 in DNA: TGCAGTGCTAGAGATCATCGGGGCCTCAATGAGCAGTTCTTC.

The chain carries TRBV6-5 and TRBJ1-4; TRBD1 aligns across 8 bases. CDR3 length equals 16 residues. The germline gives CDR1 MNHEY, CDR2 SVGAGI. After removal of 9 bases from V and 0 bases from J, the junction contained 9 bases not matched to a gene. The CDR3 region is CASSTTGGSTNEKLFF. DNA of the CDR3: TGTGCCAGTAGCACAACAGGGGGTTCAACTAATGAAAAACTGTTTTTT.

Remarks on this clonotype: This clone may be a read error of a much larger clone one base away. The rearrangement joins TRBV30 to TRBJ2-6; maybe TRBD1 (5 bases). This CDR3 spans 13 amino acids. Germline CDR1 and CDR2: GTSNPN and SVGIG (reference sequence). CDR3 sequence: CAWSGPGANILTF. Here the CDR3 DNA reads TGTGCCTGGAGTGGCCCTGGGGCCAACATCCTGACTTTC.

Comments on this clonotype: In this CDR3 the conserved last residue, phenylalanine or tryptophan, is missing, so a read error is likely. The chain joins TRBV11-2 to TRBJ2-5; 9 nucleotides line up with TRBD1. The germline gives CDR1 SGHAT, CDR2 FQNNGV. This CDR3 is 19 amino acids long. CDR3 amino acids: CASSLGLHAYRGRGETQYL. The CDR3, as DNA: TGTGCCAGTAGCTTAGGGCTACACGCGTACAGGGGGCGCGGAGAGACCCAGTACTTA.